Sequencing of this T cell receptor (beta chain) was carried out in a study of T-cell reconstitution after alpha-beta-depleted transplantation in children. Study-wide results and limits: About two months after transplant, alpha-beta T cells reportedly came from several hundred expanded graft clones. Newly produced T cells mostly accounted for T-cell counts and diversity one year post-transplant.

This clonotype showed up many times. Its specificity is not known. A TCRbeta library incorporating unique molecular identifiers was prepared. Via MiXCR, TCRdb re-called the PCR reads, giving one row per CDR3 protein. The sample comprises some 830,000 distinct CDR3 sequences, around 17% of which are singletons, and roughly 5% rests with the top ten. The V and J ends lost 8 bases and 3 bases, in that order; junction bases with no gene match: 7. Germline CDR1 and CDR2: SGHRS and YFSETQ. The CDR3 is 15 residues long. The rearrangement uses TRBV5-1 and TRBJ2-1; 11 bases fit TRBD2. This sequence originates from a male patient younger than 18 who had a stem cell transplant for acute lymphoblastic leukemia, so the T cells may come from the graft donor. Specimen: PBMCs, mostly from graft donor cells, collected 360 days after TCRalphabeta/CD19-depleted stem cell transplant. The DNA of the CDR3 is TGCGCCAGTAAAGGGACTAGCGGATTCTACAATGAGCAGTTCTTC. Residues: CASKGTSGFYNEQFF.